This is a list of T cell receptor beta chains from one sample in a study of technical replicates of blood from a handful of donors. Data came from immunoSEQ multiplex PCR; TCRdb stores just in-frame clones and leaves some out. The data contain about 74,000 clones, about 88% of them singletons. Sequencing was carried out using T cells isolated from PBMCs. The receptor set was obtained from a human donor in good health. Both conserved end residues are part of each CDR3. The order of the fields is V gene, D gene, clone size, J gene, CDR3 protein. A D gene is named only where the DNA matches it firmly. Size values are once, few and many counts, or a class for expanded clones, and some rows have none.

v_gene: TRBV11-2
d_gene: .
abundance: .
j_gene: TRBJ1-2
CDR3aa: CASSPRGGTESYGYTF

v_gene: TRBV4-3
d_gene: TRBD2
abundance: .
j_gene: TRBJ2-1
CDR3aa: CASSQDLMGLAEFNEQFF

v_gene: TRBV5-4
d_gene: .
abundance: .
j_gene: TRBJ2-1
CDR3aa: CASSHSSARSYNEQFF

v_gene: TRBV5-8
d_gene: TRBD2
abundance: once
j_gene: TRBJ2-4
CDR3aa: CASSLGRGVAKNIQYF

v_gene: TRBV27
d_gene: .
abundance: once
j_gene: TRBJ2-7
CDR3aa: CASSLSRGDEQYF

v_gene: TRBV9
d_gene: .
abundance: .
j_gene: TRBJ2-7
CDR3aa: CASSVGGGLAVDEQYF

v_gene: TRBV29-1
d_gene: TRBD1
abundance: .
j_gene: TRBJ2-3
CDR3aa: CSMGQGEDTQYF

v_gene: TRBV5-4
d_gene: TRBD1
abundance: .
j_gene: TRBJ2-5
CDR3aa: CASSFQGAQETQYF

v_gene: TRBV2
d_gene: TRBD1
abundance: .
j_gene: TRBJ1-4
CDR3aa: CASRGLTGIEKLFF

v_gene: TRBV27
d_gene: TRBD1
abundance: .
j_gene: TRBJ2-7
CDR3aa: CASSLGQSYEQYF

v_gene: TRBV19
d_gene: .
abundance: once
j_gene: TRBJ1-5
CDR3aa: CASRTGQFNQPQHF

v_gene: TRBV7-6
d_gene: TRBD2
abundance: .
j_gene: TRBJ2-7
CDR3aa: CASSLSGSGEQYF